The clone carrying this TCR beta chain was counted at least ten times. Antigen specificity is unknown. The source of the sample is a study of CD8 T cells in ankylosing spondylitis. General study points: A TCR beta motif made of fewer than ten highly homologous variants seemed typical of ankylosing spondylitis blood. The clones that were linked to disease were reported to be significantly enriched in matched synovial fluid samples from ankylosing spondylitis patients. Researchers report that disease-linked clones proved CD8+ and relatively rare in peripheral blood. Some motif variants had been reported before (in reactive arthritis synovial fluid and blood).

The CDR3 runs 14 residues. V gave up 1 base and J gave up 5 bases, with 9 bases separating them. CDR1 and CDR2 (germline): LGHNA, YSLEER. Construction of TCR beta libraries was performed using quantitative 5'-RACE with molecular barcodes. MiXCR was run by TCRdb on the 5' RACE reads, yielding one entry per CDR3 protein. The sample includes fewer than 550,000 distinct CDR3 sequences, about 5% of them seen just once. The source of this sequence is a male donor with ankylosing spondylitis. The specimen sequenced was blood, either unsorted or a sorted T cell fraction (not recorded which). This sequence joins TRBV4-3 and TRBJ2-1; D unresolved. Written as DNA, the CDR3 is TGCGCCAGCAGCCAAGTCAGGATTAACAATGAGCAGTTCTTC. It codes for CASSQVRINNEQFF.